Given below is one T cell receptor (beta chain) in context. Method: immunoSEQ multiplex PCR; TCRdb's copy keeps in-frame clones and lacks some. The sample includes roughly 91,000 clones, around nine tenths seen only once; the top ten take under 3.5%. The germline V and J ends were trimmed by 4 bases and 1 base, with 17 bases remaining between them. The CDR3 extends over 17 amino acids. This record belongs to a study of T cell responses to AZD1222 COVID-19 vaccine. The sequence was collected from an adult in good health. The sample was peripheral blood, taken on day 0 of AZD1222 vaccination. The genes are TRBV23-1 and TRBJ2-4, with D perhaps matching TRBD2 (7 bases). TRBV23-1 is known as an ORF, though its function is uncertain. CDR3 sequence reads: CASSPCQGRGAKNIQYF. Written as DNA, the CDR3 is TGCGCCAGCAGTCCTTGTCAGGGGCGGGGGGCCAAAAACATTCAGTACTTC.